A single sample is the source of the 17 T cell receptor beta chains below, sequenced in a study of blood T cell repertoires in COVID-19. Repertoires were generated with immunoSEQ multiplex PCR, while TCRdb's copy carries only in-frame clones and drops some. Here the sample spans around 90,000 clones, roughly 80% being singletons. Source material: peripheral blood. These TCRs come from a human donor in a cohort sampled during active COVID-19.

J is TRBJ2-7 and V is TRBV28; 9 bases fit TRBD2. Germline values: CDR1 MDHEN, CDR2 SYDVKM. J gave up 2 bases and V 7 bases, and 18 bases lay outside the gene matches. The CDR3 spans 18 residues. The CDR3 nucleotides are TGTGCCAGCAAGGGGTGGGATGGGACTAGCATGCCCACCTACGAGCAGTACTTC. Its protein product is CASKGWDGTSMPTYEQYF.

The chain links TRBV6-5 to TRBJ1-5; 7 nucleotides agree with TRBD1. Germline values: CDR1 MNHEY, CDR2 SVGAGI. Germline trimming cut 6 bases from V and 4 bases from J; bases unmatched to any gene: 9. This CDR3 is built from 15 residues. DNA of the CDR3: TGTGCCAGCAGCAAAGGGACAGAGCGAAATCAGCCCCAGCATTTT. It translates to CASSKGTERNQPQHF.

The V gene is TRBV5-6, the J gene TRBJ1-1, with TRBD1 identical over 7 bases. CDR3 length: 15 residues. Germline V gene lookup returns CDR1 SGHDT and CDR2 YYEEEE. Unmatched junction bases numbered 9, after V lost 4 bases and J lost 3 bases. As DNA, the CDR3 is TGTGCCAGCAGCGTACAGGGGAGAAGGTACACTGAAGCTTTCTTT. Its protein is CASSVQGRRYTEAFF.

The gene calls are TRBV19 and TRBJ2-6, with D possibly TRBD1 on 5 matching bases. Trimming left V 0 bases short and J 3 bases short, with 21 bases between. Germline assignment: CDR1 LNHDA and CDR2 SQIVND (reference sequence). The CDR3 runs to 20 residues. The CDR3: CASSIDGQWTPTIGANVLTF. The CDR3 region has the DNA TGTGCCAGTAGTATAGATGGCCAGTGGACACCGACGATTGGGGCCAACGTCCTGACTTTC.

This clone was found a few times. The chain combines TRBV28 with TRBJ2-6; TRBD2 matches 12 bases. Trimming at V came to 7 bases and at J to 0 bases, leaving 4 bases not matched to a gene. From germline, CDR1 is MDHEN and CDR2 SYDVKM. This CDR3 is 17 amino acids long. CDR3 region: CASTGLAGSSGANVLTF. CDR3 coding DNA: TGTGCCAGCACAGGACTAGCGGGATCCTCTGGGGCCAACGTCCTGACTTTC.

This clone was counted only a few times. This chain uses TRBV6-5 with TRBJ2-7; D gene uncertain. The CDR3 has 14 amino acids. Trimming removed 5 bases at V and 2 bases at J, with 13 bases between. Germline V gene data show CDR1 as MNHEY and CDR2 as SVGAGI. This CDR3 is CASSTGAGTYEQYF. The CDR3 DNA follows: TGTGCCAGCAGTACGGGTGCCGGAACCTACGAGCAGTACTTC.

This chain uses TRBV12-3 or TRBV12-4 with TRBJ2-5, with D possibly matching TRBD2 (5 bases). The CDR3 is made up of 12 amino acids. V was pared by 7 bases and J by 4 bases, with 10 bases between. DNA for the CDR3: TGTGCCAGCAAACATAGCGCAGAGACCCAGTACTTC. Protein sequence: CASKHSAETQYF.

The J gene is TRBJ2-7, the V gene TRBV28; 16 bases agree with TRBD2. Germline values: CDR1 MDHEN, CDR2 SYDVKM. After removal of 7 bases from V and 0 bases from J, the junction contained 9 bases not matched to a gene. The CDR3 extends over 18 amino acids. The CDR3: CASNPPGLAGGPSYEQYF. The CDR3 DNA reads TGTGCCAGCAATCCCCCGGGACTAGCGGGAGGGCCCTCCTACGAGCAGTACTTC. The variable domain in full, completed from reference TRBV28 and TRBJ2-7, reads DVKVTQSSRYLVKRTGEKVFLECVQDMDHENMFWYRQDPGLGLRLIYFSYDVKMKEKGDIPEGYSVSREKKERFSLILESASTNQTSMYLCASNPPGLAGGPSYEQYFGPGTRLTVT.

This chain links TRBV18 with TRBJ2-1; 10 nucleotides align to TRBD1. The ends lost 2 bases at V and 4 bases at J; junction bases unmatched: 2. CDR3 size: 15 residues. Germline-derived CDR1 and CDR2 are KGHSH and LQKENI. CDR3 sequence reads: CASSPGTGAYNEQFF. CDR3 bases: TGTGCCAGCTCACCAGGGACAGGGGCGTACAATGAGCAGTTCTTC. The full variable domain, with the rest looked up from reference TRBV18 and TRBJ2-1, is NAGVMQNPRHLVRRRGQEARLRCSPMKGHSHVYWYRQLPEEGLKFMVYLQKENIIDESGMPKERFSAEFPKEGPSILRIQQVVRGDSAAYFCASSPGTGAYNEQFFGPGTRLTVL.

A word on this clone: This sample includes further DNA sequences coding for the same CDR3. The chain carries TRBV7-9 and TRBJ2-7, with a tentative D call TRBD1 (6 bases). This CDR3 has 15 residues. Germline V lookup: CDR1 SEHNR, CDR2 FQNEAQ (reference sequence). Trimming cost V 3 bases and J 0 bases, with 12 bases left between them. The CDR3 DNA follows: TGTGCCAGCAGCTTCAGGGGCTCCAGCTCCTACGAGCAGTACTTC. Its protein product is CASSFRGSSSYEQYF.

In this sample, this clone turned up a few times. The genes are TRBV27 and TRBJ1-1, with D unresolved. The CDR3 runs 14 residues. Trimming stripped 3 bases from V and 4 bases from J, with 12 bases between. Germline values: CDR1 MNHEY, CDR2 SMNVEV (reference sequence). The CDR3, as DNA: TGTGCCAGCAGTTTGGCAGGTCAAGGCACTGAAGCTTTCTTT. This translates into CASSLAGQGTEAFF.

CDR3 coding DNA: TGTGCCAGCAGCACCGCTAGCGGGAGTTACGAGCAGTACTTC. It yields the protein CASSTASGSYEQYF. This chain links TRBV5-4 with TRBJ2-7; 10 bases fit TRBD2. The length of the CDR3 is 14 residues. Per germline, CDR1 SGHNT and CDR2 YYREEE (reference sequence). With 4 bases clipped from V and 4 bases from J, the junction kept 5 bases outside the gene matches.

This clone showed up just once. The V gene is TRBV5-5, the J gene TRBJ1-5; 7 positions agree with TRBD1. Trimming at V came to 4 bases and at J to 4 bases, leaving 8 bases not matched to a gene. The CDR3 loop spans 15 amino acids. Germline V gene sequence: CDR1 SGHKS, CDR2 YYEKEE (reference sequence). The DNA for the CDR3 is TGTGCCAGCAGCCCGGCGACCAGGGGGAATCAGCCCCAGCATTTT. Its translation is CASSPATRGNQPQHF.

To note about this clone: An end of the junction differs from the germline gene, which may be a read error. The rearrangement uses TRBV7-2 and TRBJ2-1, with a weak D call TRBD2 (6 bases). Per the germline V gene, CDR1 is SGHTA and CDR2 is FQGNSA. The CDR3 is 13 amino acids. The CDR3 is CASSLVSGDSALF. The DNA of the CDR3 is TGTGCCAGCAGCTTAGTTAGTGGGGACTCTGCACTCTTC.

This chain links TRBV6-5 with TRBJ2-2; 9 bases map to TRBD1. After removal of 6 bases from V and 5 bases from J, the junction contained 7 bases not matched to a gene. This CDR3 region has 15 residues. In germline, CDR1 is MNHEY, CDR2 SVGAGI. CDR3 residues: CASSTTGGSTGELFF. The CDR3 bases are TGTGCCAGCAGCACCACAGGGGGCAGTACCGGGGAGCTGTTTTTT.

The gene calls are TRBV6-1 and TRBJ2-6; D unresolved. The V gene lost 1 base and the J gene lost 4 bases, with 14 bases spanning the gap. This CDR3 has 17 residues. Germline V CDR1 and CDR2: MNHNS, SASEGT. The CDR3 bases are TGTGCCAGCAGTGAAGAAGTACTGGGCGCCGGGGCCAACGTCCTGACTTTC. It codes for CASSEEVLGAGANVLTF.

This sequence joins TRBV15 and TRBJ1-1; perhaps TRBD1 as D (5 bases). Between the trimmed V and J ends, which lost 0 bases and 3 bases, there was a span of 8 bases. The CDR3 is 14 residues long. Germline values: CDR1 LNHNV, CDR2 YYDKDF (reference sequence). CDR3 sequence (DNA): TGTGCCACCAGCAGAGAGTTAGGGGACACTGAAGCTTTCTTT. Translating it yields CATSRELGDTEAFF.